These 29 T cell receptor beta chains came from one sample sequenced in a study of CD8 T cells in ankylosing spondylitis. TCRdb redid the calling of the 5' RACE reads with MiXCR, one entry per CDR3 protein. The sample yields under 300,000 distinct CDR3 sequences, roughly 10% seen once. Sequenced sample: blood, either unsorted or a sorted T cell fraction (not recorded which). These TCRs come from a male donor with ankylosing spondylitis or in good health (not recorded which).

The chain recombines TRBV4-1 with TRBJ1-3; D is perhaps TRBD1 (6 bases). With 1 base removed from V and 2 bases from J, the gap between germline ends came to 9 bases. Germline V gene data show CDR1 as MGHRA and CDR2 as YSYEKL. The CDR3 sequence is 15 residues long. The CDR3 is CASSQVTGTGNTIYF. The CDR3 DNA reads TGCGCCAGCAGCCAAGTGACAGGAACTGGAAACACCATATATTTT.

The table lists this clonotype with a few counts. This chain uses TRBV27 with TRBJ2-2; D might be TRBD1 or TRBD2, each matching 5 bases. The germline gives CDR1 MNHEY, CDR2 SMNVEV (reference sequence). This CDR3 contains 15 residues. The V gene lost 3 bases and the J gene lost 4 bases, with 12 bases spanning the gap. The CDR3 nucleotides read TGTGCCAGCAGTTTCGGGGTAAGGGGCACCGGGGAGCTGTTTTTT. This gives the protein CASSFGVRGTGELFF.

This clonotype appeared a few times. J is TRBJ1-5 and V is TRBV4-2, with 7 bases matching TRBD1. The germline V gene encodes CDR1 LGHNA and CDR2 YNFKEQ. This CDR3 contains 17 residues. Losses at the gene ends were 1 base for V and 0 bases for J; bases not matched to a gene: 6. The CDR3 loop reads CASSQGDSTYSNQPQHF. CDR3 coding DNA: TGTGCCAGCAGCCAAGGGGACAGCACGTATAGCAATCAGCCCCAGCATTTT.

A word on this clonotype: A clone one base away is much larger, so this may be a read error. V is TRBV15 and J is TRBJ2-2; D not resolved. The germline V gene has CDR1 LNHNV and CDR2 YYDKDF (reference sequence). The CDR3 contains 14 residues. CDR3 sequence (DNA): TGTGCCACCAGCAGAGAACGGAACACCGCGGAGCTGTTTTTT. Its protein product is CATSRERNTAELFF.

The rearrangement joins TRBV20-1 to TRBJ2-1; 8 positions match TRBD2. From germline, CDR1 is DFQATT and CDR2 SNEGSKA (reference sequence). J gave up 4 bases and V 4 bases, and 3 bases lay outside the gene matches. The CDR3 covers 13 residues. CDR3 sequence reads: CSAKAGVYNEQFF. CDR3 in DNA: TGCAGTGCTAAAGCGGGGGTTTACAATGAGCAGTTCTTC.

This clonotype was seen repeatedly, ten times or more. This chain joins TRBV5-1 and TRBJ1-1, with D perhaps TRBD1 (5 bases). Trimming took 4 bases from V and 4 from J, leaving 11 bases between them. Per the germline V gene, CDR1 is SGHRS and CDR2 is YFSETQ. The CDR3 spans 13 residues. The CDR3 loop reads CASSMSGATEAFF. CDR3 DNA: TGCGCCAGCAGCATGAGTGGGGCCACTGAAGCTTTCTTT.

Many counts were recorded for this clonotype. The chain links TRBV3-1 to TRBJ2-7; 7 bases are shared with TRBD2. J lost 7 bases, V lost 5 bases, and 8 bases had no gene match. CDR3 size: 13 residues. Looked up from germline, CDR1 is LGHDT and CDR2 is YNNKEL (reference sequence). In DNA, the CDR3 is TGTGCCAGCAGCGTAACAGCAGCGGGGGAGCAGTACTTC. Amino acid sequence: CASSVTAAGEQYF.

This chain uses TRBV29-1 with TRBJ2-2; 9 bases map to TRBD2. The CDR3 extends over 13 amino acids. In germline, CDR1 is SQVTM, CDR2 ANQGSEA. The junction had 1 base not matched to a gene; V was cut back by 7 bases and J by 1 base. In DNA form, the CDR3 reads TGCAGCGGCGGGGGGGGGAACACCGGGGAGCTGTTTTTT. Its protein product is CSGGGGNTGELFF.

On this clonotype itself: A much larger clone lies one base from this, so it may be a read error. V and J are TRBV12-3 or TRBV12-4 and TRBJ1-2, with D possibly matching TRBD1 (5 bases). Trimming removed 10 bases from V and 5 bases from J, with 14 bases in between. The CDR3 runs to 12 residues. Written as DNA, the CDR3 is TGTGCCAACAGCCCGGGACCTTATGGCTACACCTTC. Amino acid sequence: CANSPGPYGYTF.

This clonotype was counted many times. CDR3 in amino acids: CASSYGGQSYEQYF. The CDR3 bases are TGTGCCAGCAGTTACGGGGGACAGTCCTACGAGCAGTACTTC. The chain recombines TRBV6-5 with TRBJ2-7; 7 bases are a match to TRBD1. V trimming: 2 bases; J trimming: 1 base; junction bases outside the gene matches: 2. Germline V gene sequence: CDR1 MNHEY, CDR2 SVGAGI. The CDR3 loop spans 14 amino acids.

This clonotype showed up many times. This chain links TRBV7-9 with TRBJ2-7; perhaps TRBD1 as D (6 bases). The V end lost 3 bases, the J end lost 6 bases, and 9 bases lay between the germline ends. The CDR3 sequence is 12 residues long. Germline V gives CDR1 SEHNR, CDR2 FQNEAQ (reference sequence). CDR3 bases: TGTGCCAGCAGCTTCGCAGGGGCCGAGCAGTACTTC. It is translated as CASSFAGAEQYF.

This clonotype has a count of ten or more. In nucleotides, the CDR3 is TGTGCCTGGAGTTCTCCGGGACTAGCCCTCAATGAGCAGTTCTTC. Its protein product is CAWSSPGLALNEQFF. V usage is TRBV30 and J usage is TRBJ2-1, with 9 bases matching TRBD2. Trimming removed 2 bases from V and 6 bases from J; junction bases left unmatched: 8. The CDR3 runs to 15 residues. The germline V gene encodes CDR1 GTSNPN and CDR2 SVGIG (reference sequence).

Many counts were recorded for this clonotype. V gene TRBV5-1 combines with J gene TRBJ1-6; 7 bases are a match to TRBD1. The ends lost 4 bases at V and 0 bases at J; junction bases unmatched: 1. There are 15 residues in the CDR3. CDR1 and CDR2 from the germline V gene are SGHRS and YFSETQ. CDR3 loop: CASSRDSSYNSPLHF. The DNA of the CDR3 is TGCGCCAGCAGCCGGGACAGCTCCTATAATTCACCCCTCCACTTT.

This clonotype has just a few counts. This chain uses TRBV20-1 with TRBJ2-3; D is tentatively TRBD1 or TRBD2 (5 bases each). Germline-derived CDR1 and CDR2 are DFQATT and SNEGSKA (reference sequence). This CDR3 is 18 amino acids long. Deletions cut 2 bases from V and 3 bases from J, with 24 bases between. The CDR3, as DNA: TGCAGTGCTAGATGGGGGATGGGTGACAGTATACGTACAGATACGCAGTATTTT. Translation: CSARWGMGDSIRTDTQYF.

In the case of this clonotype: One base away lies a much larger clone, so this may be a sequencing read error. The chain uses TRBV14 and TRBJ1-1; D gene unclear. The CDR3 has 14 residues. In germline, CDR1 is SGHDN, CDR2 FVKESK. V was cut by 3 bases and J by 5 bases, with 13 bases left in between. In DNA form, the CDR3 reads TGTGCCAGCAGCCAGCAGCAGGTTGAAACTGAAGCTTTCTTT. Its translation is CASSQQQVETEAFF.

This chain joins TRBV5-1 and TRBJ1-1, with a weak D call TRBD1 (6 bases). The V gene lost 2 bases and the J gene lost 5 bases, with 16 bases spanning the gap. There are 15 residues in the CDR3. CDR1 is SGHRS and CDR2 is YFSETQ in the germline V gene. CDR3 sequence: CASSLGHGGGTEAFF. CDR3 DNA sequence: TGCGCCAGCAGCTTAGGTCACGGAGGGGGAACTGAAGCTTTCTTT.

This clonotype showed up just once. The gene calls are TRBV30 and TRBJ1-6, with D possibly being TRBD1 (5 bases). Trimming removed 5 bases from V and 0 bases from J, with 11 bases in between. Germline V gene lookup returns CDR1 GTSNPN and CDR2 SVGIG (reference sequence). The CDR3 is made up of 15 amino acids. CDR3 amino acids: CAWGTDSSYNSPLHF. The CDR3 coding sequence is TGTGCCTGGGGGACTGACAGCTCCTATAATTCACCCCTCCACTTT.

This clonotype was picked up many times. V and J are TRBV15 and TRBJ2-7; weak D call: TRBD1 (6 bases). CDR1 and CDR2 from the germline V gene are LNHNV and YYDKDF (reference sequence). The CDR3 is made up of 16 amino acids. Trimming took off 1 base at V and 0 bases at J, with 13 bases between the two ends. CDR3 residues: CATSRAPVGASYEQYF. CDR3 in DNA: TGTGCCACCAGCAGAGCGCCCGTGGGGGCCTCCTACGAGCAGTACTTC.

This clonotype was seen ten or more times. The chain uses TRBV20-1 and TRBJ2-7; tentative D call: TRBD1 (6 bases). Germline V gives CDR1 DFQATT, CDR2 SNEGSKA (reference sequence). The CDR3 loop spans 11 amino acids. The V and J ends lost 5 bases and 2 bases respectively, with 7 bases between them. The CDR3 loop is CSAGQTYEQYF. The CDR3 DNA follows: TGCAGTGCTGGACAGACCTACGAGCAGTACTTC.

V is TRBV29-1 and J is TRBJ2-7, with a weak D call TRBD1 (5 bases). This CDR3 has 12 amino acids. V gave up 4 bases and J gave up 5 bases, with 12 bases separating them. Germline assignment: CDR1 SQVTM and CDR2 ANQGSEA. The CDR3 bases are TGCAGCGTTGCCAGGGATCTCAACGAGCAGTACTTC. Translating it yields CSVARDLNEQYF.

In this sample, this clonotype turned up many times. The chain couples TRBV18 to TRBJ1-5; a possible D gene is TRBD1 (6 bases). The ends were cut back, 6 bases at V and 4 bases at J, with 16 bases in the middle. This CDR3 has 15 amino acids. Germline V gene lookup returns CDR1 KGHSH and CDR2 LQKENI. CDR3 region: CASSKGQTLNQPQHF. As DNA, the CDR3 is TGTGCCAGCTCCAAAGGACAGACTTTAAATCAGCCCCAGCATTTT.

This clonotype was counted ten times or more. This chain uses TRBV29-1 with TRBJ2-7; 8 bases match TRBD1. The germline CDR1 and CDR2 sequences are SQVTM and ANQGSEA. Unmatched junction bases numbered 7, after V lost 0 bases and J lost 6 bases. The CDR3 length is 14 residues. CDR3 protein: CSVEDGRGLGEQYF. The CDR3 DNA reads TGCAGCGTTGAAGACGGCAGGGGGCTAGGCGAGCAGTACTTC.

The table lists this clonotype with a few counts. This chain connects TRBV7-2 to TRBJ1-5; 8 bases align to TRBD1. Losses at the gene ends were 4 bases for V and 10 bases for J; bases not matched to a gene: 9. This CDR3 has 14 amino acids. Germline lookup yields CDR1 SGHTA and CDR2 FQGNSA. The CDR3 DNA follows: TGTGCCAGCAGCTACGGACAGGGAAGCGAACCCCAGCATTTT. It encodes CASSYGQGSEPQHF.

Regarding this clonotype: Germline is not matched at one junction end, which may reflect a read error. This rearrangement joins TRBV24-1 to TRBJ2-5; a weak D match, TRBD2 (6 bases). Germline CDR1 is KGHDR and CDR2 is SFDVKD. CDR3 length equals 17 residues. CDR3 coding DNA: TGTGCTACCAGTGATTCCCCCGGGGGAGGTGACCAAGCGACCCAGTACTTC. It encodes CATSDSPGGGDQATQYF.

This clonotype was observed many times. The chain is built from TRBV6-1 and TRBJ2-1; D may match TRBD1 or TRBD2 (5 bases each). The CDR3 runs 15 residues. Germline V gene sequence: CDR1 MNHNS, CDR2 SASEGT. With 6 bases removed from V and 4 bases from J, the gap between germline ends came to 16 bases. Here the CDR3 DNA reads TGTGCCAGCAGGCCATCGGGACCCACATACAATGAGCAGTTCTTC. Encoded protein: CASRPSGPTYNEQFF.

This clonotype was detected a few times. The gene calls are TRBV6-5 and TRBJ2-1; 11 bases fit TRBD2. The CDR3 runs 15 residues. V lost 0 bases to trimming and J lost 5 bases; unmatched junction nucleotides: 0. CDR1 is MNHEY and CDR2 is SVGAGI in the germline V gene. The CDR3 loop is CASSYSSGGDNEQFF. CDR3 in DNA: TGTGCCAGCAGTTACTCTAGCGGGGGGGACAATGAGCAGTTCTTC.

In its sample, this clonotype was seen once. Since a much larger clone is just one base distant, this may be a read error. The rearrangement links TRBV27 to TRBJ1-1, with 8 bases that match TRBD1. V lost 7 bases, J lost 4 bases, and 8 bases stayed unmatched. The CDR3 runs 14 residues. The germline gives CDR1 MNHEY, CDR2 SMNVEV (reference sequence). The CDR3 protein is CASIQGAGTTEAFF. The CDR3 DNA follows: TGTGCCAGCATCCAGGGGGCGGGGACCACTGAAGCTTTCTTT.

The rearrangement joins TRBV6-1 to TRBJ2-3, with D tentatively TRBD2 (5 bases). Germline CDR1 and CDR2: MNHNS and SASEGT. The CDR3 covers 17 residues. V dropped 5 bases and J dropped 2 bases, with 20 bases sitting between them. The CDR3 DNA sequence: TGTGCCAGCAGTCTGGGGAGAGACCCAGCCGCCACAGATACGCAGTATTTT. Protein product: CASSLGRDPAATDTQYF.

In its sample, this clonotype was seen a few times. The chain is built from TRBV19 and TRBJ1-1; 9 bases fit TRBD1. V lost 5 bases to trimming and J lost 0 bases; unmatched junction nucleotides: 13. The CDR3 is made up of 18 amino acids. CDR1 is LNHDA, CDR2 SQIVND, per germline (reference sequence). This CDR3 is CASSSFGQGNSMNTEAFF. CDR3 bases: TGTGCCAGTAGTTCCTTCGGACAGGGGAATTCCATGAACACTGAAGCTTTCTTT.